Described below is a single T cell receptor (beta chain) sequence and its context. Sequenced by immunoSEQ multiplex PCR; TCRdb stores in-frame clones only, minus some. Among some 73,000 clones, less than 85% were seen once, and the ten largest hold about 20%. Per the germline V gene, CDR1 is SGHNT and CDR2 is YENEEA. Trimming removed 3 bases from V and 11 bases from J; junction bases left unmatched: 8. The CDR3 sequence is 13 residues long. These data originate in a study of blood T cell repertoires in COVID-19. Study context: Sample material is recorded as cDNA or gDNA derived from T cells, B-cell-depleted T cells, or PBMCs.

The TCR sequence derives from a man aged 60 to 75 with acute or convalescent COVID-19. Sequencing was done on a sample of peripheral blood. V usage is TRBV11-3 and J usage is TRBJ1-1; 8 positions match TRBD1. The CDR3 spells CASSFSLTGEAFF. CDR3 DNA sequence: TGTGCCAGCAGCTTCTCTTTGACAGGGGAGGCTTTCTTT.